This T cell receptor beta chain was sequenced in a study of response to subunit inactivated influenza vaccine. Study-wide results and limits: The authors suggested that every seasonal influenza vaccination recruits few new T cells.

This clonotype has more than one count but fewer than ten. The target antigen is unknown. This CDR3 comprises 13 residues. Germline V gene lookup returns CDR1 SGHTA and CDR2 FQGTGA. With 8 bases removed from V and 0 bases from J, the gap between germline ends came to 10 bases. TCRdb ran MiXCR on the RT-PCR reads and lists one entry per CDR3 protein. Of roughly 540,000 distinct CDR3 sequences in the sample, around 21% were seen once. This sample was also put to use in a study of T cells expressing NK-cell markers. This second study says: UMIs were included in TCR beta cDNA generated by 5'RACE template switching. Sorted CD3+CD56+NKG2C+, CD3+CD56+NKG2C- and CD3+CD56-NKG2C+ T cells supplied TCR beta repertoires. Roughly 1.0-8% of CD8+ T cells in over 5 donors belonged to dominant NKG2C+ clonotypes.

Sequenced here: CD4+ T cells sorted from PBMCs, sampled roughly 12 days after vaccination. The clonotype originates from a man over 45 who received an inactivated influenza vaccine. This sequence joins TRBV7-3 and TRBJ1-1; no clear D gene. The CDR3 sequence: CASARAMNTEAFF. The CDR3 DNA follows: TGTGCCAGCGCTCGAGCCATGAACACTGAAGCTTTCTTT.